This entry features one T cell receptor (beta chain) sequence. The antigen it recognizes is unknown. No base-level quality is on record; no much larger clone is a single base apart. CDR1 KGHSH and CDR2 LQKENI are derived from the germline V gene. The germline V end is reduced by 6 bases and the J end by 4 bases; junction bases left unmatched: 5. There are 15 amino acids in the CDR3, from cysteine to phenylalanine inclusive. The sequence is cut down to CDR3 DNA, 45 bases in frame from base 1. The sample comes from a study of beta chain features in type 1 diabetes (dated by TCRdb to the late 2010s). For context, the study as a whole: Mean age, gender distribution, total cell number and subset yield did not differ between patients and healthy donors. Across all samples, fewer than 110,000,000 sorted cells were examined, and cell number per subset correlated strongly with RNA yield. The study compared TCRB repertoires of sorted circulating CD4+ T cell subsets between recently diagnosed type 1 diabetes patients and matched healthy donors. Regulatory and stem cell-like memory subsets were isolated from only 8 patients and about eight healthy donors, whereas naive and central memory subsets came from all 30 or so donors. What the work shows at the level of the full study, not this receptor alone: At VDJ recombination sites, type 1 diabetes patients had fewer insertions and more deleted nucleotides, which implies abnormalities in thymic rearrangement. In all four CD4+ subsets, TCRB CDR3 length was moderately but significantly shorter in type 1 diabetes patients. Because the HLA sub-analyses included only small numbers of individuals, any influence of HLA type on TCRB rearrangement was left unresolved. Because cDNA rather than genomic DNA was sequenced, highly expressing activated cells could have been over-represented, although no difference in activation and CD3 levels was found between groups. Naive, central memory and regulatory TCRB repertoires appeared more similar among patients than among healthy donors. PCR might favor shorter templates, but patient and control samples were amplified and corrected together, so any skew would affect both groups equally.

Each donor gave one peripheral blood draw, averaging approximately 0.12 L, which was collected into heparinised tubes. Naive, central memory, regulatory and stem cell-like memory CD4+ T cells were sorted on a BD FACSAria II using a panel including CD45RO, CCR7, CD25, CD127, CD95 and CD27. Every sorted population had a purity above 95%. PBMCs were isolated right away by Lymphoprep density gradient centrifugation and were stained directly, without culture. So that batch effects would be minimized, each experiment stained and sorted samples in pairs, pairing one healthy donor with one patient. The High Capacity cDNA Reverse Transcription Kit was used to reverse transcribe all of the isolated RNA, meaning that expressed TCRB transcripts were what got sequenced. Deep immunoSEQ sequencing was applied to naive, central memory and regulatory T cell samples, giving an average of roughly 3.5 million total reads per sample. After sorted cells were lysed in RLT buffer, RNA was extracted with DNase-treated RNeasy Micro or Mini kits, with the choice depending on cell number. Each cell subset was processed separately to prevent cross-contamination, with patient and healthy donor samples processed together. Using the immunoSEQ multiplex PCR, TCRB sequences were amplified from cDNA into 87-bp fragments spanning the CDR3 region. Amplicons were sequenced on the Illumina HiSeq platform. The authors' pipeline ran thus. PCR bias was computationally corrected using synthetic template baselines, reads within Hamming distance 2 were collapsed, and singletons that could not be merged were discarded. Reads were aligned against IMGT to assign V, D and J genes, CDR3 length and insertions or deletions at six rearrangement sites. Within each subset, clonotype counts were normalized to sorted cell number, after which true diversity and Gini coefficients were computed with the tcR R package. Repertoire sharing was quantified using the overlap coefficient calculated on TCRB nucleotide sequences. The clones in this table, taken by TCRdb from immuneACCESS, are in-frame only. Not every clone is retained; where verified, under half of the shortfall comes from an unresolved V gene, and the cause of the rest is unknown. Clone size and the V and J calls come from that table; the DNA yielded D and trimming. This sample is represented by 150,000 to 190,000 clones; about 7.3% of them were singletons. The ten largest make up approximately 0.69% of the sample.

This TCR was sampled from a man younger than 30 in good health. The sequence joins TRBV18 to TRBJ2-2; TRBD1 aligns with 10 central bases. Sequencing was performed on central memory CD4+ T cells from blood. The CDR3 here reads CASSPTGGATGELFF. The DNA sequence is given as TGTGCCAGCTCGCCGACAGGGGGCGCCACCGGGGAGCTGTTTTTT.